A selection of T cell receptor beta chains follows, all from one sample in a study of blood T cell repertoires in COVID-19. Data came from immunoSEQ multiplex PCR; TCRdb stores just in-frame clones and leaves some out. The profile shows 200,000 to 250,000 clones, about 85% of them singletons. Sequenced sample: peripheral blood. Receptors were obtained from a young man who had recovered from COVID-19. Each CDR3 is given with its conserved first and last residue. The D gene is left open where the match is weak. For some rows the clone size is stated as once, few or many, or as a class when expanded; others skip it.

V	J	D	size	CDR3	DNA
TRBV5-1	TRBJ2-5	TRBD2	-	CASLPMTSGGSQETQYF	TGCGCCAGCCTCCCCATGACTAGCGGGGGGTCCCAAGAGACCCAGTACTTC
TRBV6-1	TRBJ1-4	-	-	CASSGDTQDQGEKLFF	TGTGCCAGCAGTGGAGACACCCAGGACCAGGGAGAAAAACTGTTTTTT
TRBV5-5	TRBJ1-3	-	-	CASSLDQGSGNTIYF	TGTGCCAGCAGCTTGGACCAGGGGTCTGGAAACACCATATATTTT
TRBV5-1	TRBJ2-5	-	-	CASSLETQYF	TGCGCCAGCAGCCTAGAGACCCAGTACTTC
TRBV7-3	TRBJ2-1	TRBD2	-	CASSPGSSGHYNEQFF	TGTGCCAGCAGCCCCGGGTCTAGCGGGCACTACAATGAGCAGTTCTTC
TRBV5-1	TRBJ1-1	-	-	CASSSLPGESTEAFF	TGCGCCAGCAGCTCATTACCAGGGGAAAGCACTGAAGCTTTCTTT
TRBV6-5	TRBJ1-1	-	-	CASSYGIGGATTEAFF	TGTGCCAGCAGTTACGGGATTGGGGGGGCGACCACTGAAGCTTTCTTT
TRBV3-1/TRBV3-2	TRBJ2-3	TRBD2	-	CASSHHGRRGGLDTQYF	TGTGCCAGCAGCCACCATGGGCGGCGGGGGGGCCTCGATACGCAGTATTTT
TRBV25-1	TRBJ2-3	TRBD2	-	CASSDYGGVTDTQYF	TGTGCCAGCAGTGATTATGGGGGGGTCACAGATACGCAGTATTTT
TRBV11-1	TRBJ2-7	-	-	CASSLVLHEQYF	TGTGCCAGCAGCTTAGTCCTCCACGAGCAGTACTTC
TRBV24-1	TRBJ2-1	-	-	CATSDSTRSNNEQFF	TGTGCCACCAGTGACTCCACTAGGTCCAACAATGAGCAGTTCTTC
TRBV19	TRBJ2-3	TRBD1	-	CASTNRGQSDTQYF	TGTGCCAGTACAAACAGGGGGCAATCAGATACGCAGTATTTT
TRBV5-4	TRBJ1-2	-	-	CASSWSGGRGRGYTF	TGTGCCAGCAGCTGGAGCGGGGGACGGGGTCGAGGCTACACCTTC
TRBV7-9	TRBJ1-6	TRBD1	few	CASSIHRGSPLHF	TGTGCCAGCAGCATCCACAGGGGTTCACCCCTCCACTTT
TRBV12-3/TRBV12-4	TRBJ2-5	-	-	CASSLGLMETQYF	TGTGCCAGCAGTTTAGGACTAATGGAGACCCAGTACTTC
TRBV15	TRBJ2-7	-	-	CATSRDRAEAYEQYF	TGTGCCACCAGCAGAGATCGAGCAGAGGCCTACGAGCAGTACTTC
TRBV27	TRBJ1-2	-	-	CASRPGGGRGYYGYTF	TGTGCCAGCAGACCAGGCGGGGGGCGCGGGTACTATGGCTACACCTTC
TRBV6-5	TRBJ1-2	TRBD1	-	CASRDGQGDGYTF	TGTGCCAGCAGGGATGGACAGGGAGATGGCTACACCTTC
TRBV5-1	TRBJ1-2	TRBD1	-	CASSPGTGGVFAGYTF	TGCGCCAGCAGCCCCGGGACAGGGGGCGTGTTTGCCGGCTACACCTTC